In its sample, the clone carrying this T cell receptor (beta chain) was seen a few times. A TCRbeta library incorporating unique molecular identifiers was prepared. TCRdb called the PCR reads again in MiXCR, with one record for every CDR3 protein. The table records about 500,000 distinct CDR3 sequences, 32% of them present only once. The data derive from a study of T-cell reconstitution after alpha-beta-depleted transplantation in children. Germline lookup yields CDR1 MNHEY and CDR2 SMNVEV (reference sequence). There are 15 residues in the CDR3. V was shortened by 1 base and J by 1 base, with 10 bases between the two germline ends.

Sequences were derived from PBMCs from the stem cell graft donor, sampled from the stem cell graft. The TCR sequence derives from a human donor who donated a stem cell graft to a child with aplastic anemia. The chain is built from TRBV27 and TRBJ1-1; D unclear. DNA of the CDR3: TGTGCCAGCAGTTTATTTTTCCGGGGGAACACTGAAGCTTTCTTT. Its translation: CASSLFFRGNTEAFF.